This T cell receptor (beta chain) was profiled in a study of shared clonotypes between healthy human individuals. In regard to this clone: Antigen specificity is unknown.

Germline V lookup: CDR1 SGHVS, CDR2 FNYEAQ. CDR3 length: 16 residues. V was shortened by 5 bases and J by 0 bases, with 11 bases between the two germline ends. Unsorted PBMC contributed 300 ng DNA, about 30,000 T cell genomes, to each replicate PCR. The assay was immunoSEQ multiplex PCR, and TCRdb's table has in-frame clones only and misses some. Seen here are 450,000 to 500,000 clones, around 80% observed once, and the top ten hold roughly 12%. The study's findings and limits: The diversity represented, both genetic and in exposure history, was limited by few donors. Blood was the only sampled material, and tissue repertoires likely differ.

This TCR derives from a woman aged 40 to 50 in good health. Some clones in this sample may be carry-over from other donors' samples. The chain employs TRBV7-6 and TRBJ2-6, with unresolved D. Input material: PBMCs. CDR3 in DNA: TGTGCCAGCAGCCCAAGCCAGCTCTCTGGGGCCAACGTCCTGACTTTC. Amino acids: CASSPSQLSGANVLTF.